A single T cell receptor beta chain is shown here with its context. The antigen it binds to is not known. Per-base quality was not reported, and no clone a single base away is much larger than it. The sample is drawn from a study of shared clonotypes between healthy human individuals (dated by TCRdb to 2018 to 2021). Turning to the overall study: The cohort included three men and a couple of women between 18 and 49 years of age. Different laboratories and diverse techniques were used to prepare libraries and sequence TCR repertoires, to increase sequencing depth and limit assay-specific biases. Leukapheresis yielded between about 0.9 and 9.5 billion PBMCs per donor. The study deeply sequenced blood TCR repertoires of about five healthy adults to estimate repertoire size and the extent of clonotype sharing between individuals. For each donor, CD4 naive and CD4 memory were each run on three plates, CD8 naive on two plates, and CD8 memory on one plate. Results the study describes overall, beyond this receptor: Even with the large sequencing depth, rarefaction of the sorted-subset datasets indicated that sequencing was incomplete. Compared with non-shared clonotypes, clonotypes shared by all four sorted-subset donors had higher generation probabilities. The genetic and exposure-history diversity represented was limited by the small number of donors. Across four donors, roughly 5.1% of naive CD4, around 3.5% of naive CD8, around 2.1% of memory CD4, and approximately 0.4% of memory CD8 clonotypes were shared. Sampling was restricted to blood, and TCR repertoires in tissue are likely to differ from TCR repertoires in blood. Estimated clonotype richness was generally larger for naive than for memory subsets. Pairwise subsampling led to the expectation that sequencing depth would affect the degree of clonotype sharing among donors.

V and J are trimmed by 1 base and 0 bases, and the gene matches miss 2 bases of the junction. According to the germline V gene, CDR1 reads MNHNS and CDR2 reads SASEGT. The CDR3 numbers 16 residues from cysteine through phenylalanine. This entry keeps only the CDR3 DNA: 48 bases, framed from base 1. For the CD8 naive samples, CD45RO-negative cells were positively selected for CCR7, yielding a CD45RA+CCR7+ population from which TemRA cells were excluded. Donors were healthy HIV-negative adults with no recently reported acute infections or vaccinations. Every donor was a Caucasian adult residing in Nashville, Tennessee, USA. Blood was obtained by leukapheresis, after which PBMCs were separated by Ficoll-Histopaque density gradient centrifugation and cryopreserved in liquid nitrogen vapor phase. Analytical flow cytometry was used to check the purity and quantity of every magnetically sorted T cell population. Genomic DNA was isolated from each sorted fraction and quantified by UV absorbance on a Nanodrop 2000c.

TCR CDR3 regions were amplified from genomic DNA by multiplex PCR using the deep immunoSEQ assay. Extracted genomic DNA from each cell subset was distributed evenly across all wells of several immunoSEQ 96-well plates, and each plate was treated as a replicate. For sorted subsets, roughly 200 ng genomic DNA, equal to 30,000 or so T cell genomes, was loaded into each replicate PCR. The purified libraries were quantified using a Qubit 3.0 fluorometer, sized with a Bioanalyzer 2100, and then quantified again using the KAPA Library Quantification kit. Every immunoSEQ 96-well plate was sequenced on a dedicated single-read 150-cycle Illumina NextSeq 550 flow cell. The authors processed their data as follows. Because the immunoSEQ output held only junctional sequences and lacked quality scores, the filtering could not match the filtering applied to full-length reads. Sequences were annotated with PyIR, a Python wrapper for IgBLAST v1.9, using IMGT germline references to assign V/J genes and CDR3. Reads were filtered out if the reads had weak V/J assignments (E-value above 1e-6), no CDR3, stop codons, out-of-frame junctions, or ambiguous translated residues. V3J clonotypes were defined by identical inferred V gene, J gene, and CDR3 amino acid sequence. The percentage overlap between two repertoires was calculated by dividing the number of shared unique clonotypes by the size of the smaller repertoire. Richness of each repertoire was evaluated using RTK rarefaction, the Chao1 estimator, and Recon v2.1 estimates of unobserved clonotypes. Generation probabilities were computed with OLGA for all TCRbeta clonotypes obtained by the gDNA method from several donors. In its TCRdb copy, this immuneACCESS table keeps in-frame sequences only and misses some clones. Where compared with another copy, unresolved V genes explain less than half of these, and the others have no known cause. The D gene and trimming were derived from the DNA, and the V and J assignments and clone size from that table. The sample profile shows some 1,900,000 clones; about 94% of them were found once. The ten largest make up 1.2% of the sample.

The clonotype was recovered from a man in his late teens or twenties in good health. The chain uses TRBV6-1 and TRBJ2-5, with TRBD2 matching 10 junction bases. The sample comprised naive CD8+ T cells sorted from blood. This specimen's cell subset or site label, per the study, means: CD45RA+CCR7+. The CDR3 reads as follows: CASSEVTSGDQETQYF. The DNA is TGTGCCAGCAGTGAAGTAACTAGCGGGGACCAAGAGACCCAGTACTTC.